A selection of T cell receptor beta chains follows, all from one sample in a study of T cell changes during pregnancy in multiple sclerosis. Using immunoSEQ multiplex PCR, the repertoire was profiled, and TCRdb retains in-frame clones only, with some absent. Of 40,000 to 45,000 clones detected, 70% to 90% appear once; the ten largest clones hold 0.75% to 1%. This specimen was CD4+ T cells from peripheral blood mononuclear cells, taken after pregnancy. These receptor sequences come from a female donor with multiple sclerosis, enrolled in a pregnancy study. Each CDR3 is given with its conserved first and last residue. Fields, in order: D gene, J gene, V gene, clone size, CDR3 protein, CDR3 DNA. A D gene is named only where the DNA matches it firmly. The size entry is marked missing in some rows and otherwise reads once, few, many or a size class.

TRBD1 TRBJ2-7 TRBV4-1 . CASSQKSIGTGGHEQYF TGCGCCAGCAGCCAAAAGAGTATTGGGACAGGGGGCCACGAGCAGTACTTC
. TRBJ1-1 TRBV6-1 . CASSLGGTIGRAFF TGTGCCAGCAGTCTAGGAGGGACCATAGGGAGGGCTTTCTTT
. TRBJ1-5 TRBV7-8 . CASSLGQDNQPQHF TGTGCCAGCAGCTTAGGACAGGACAATCAGCCCCAGCATTTT
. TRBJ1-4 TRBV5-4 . CASSLGTGAEKLFF TGTGCCAGCAGCTTGGGGACTGGAGCTGAAAAACTGTTTTTT
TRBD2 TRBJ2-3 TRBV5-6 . CASSWGGADTQYF TGTGCCAGCAGCTGGGGGGGGGCAGATACGCAGTATTTT
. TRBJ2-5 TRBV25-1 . CASSPDSVETQYF TGTGCCAGCAGCCCGGACAGTGTGGAGACCCAGTACTTC
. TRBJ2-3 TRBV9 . CASSRTGYSTDTQYF TGTGCCAGCAGCCGGACTGGCTATAGCACAGATACGCAGTATTTT
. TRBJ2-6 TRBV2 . CASSDLGSGANVLTF TGTGCCAGCAGTGATCTCGGTTCTGGGGCCAACGTCCTGACTTTC
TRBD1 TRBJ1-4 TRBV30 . CAWSVQDRAGEKLFF TGTGCCTGGAGCGTACAAGACAGGGCGGGGGAAAAACTGTTTTTT
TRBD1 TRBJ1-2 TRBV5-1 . CASSLDTGAYGYTF TGCGCCAGCAGCTTGGACACAGGGGCCTATGGCTACACCTTC
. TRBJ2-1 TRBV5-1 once CASSPEDNSYNEQFF TGCGCCAGCAGCCCTGAGGACAACTCTTACAATGAGCAGTTCTTC
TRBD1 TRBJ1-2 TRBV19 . CASSARQGTGYTF TGTGCCAGTAGTGCACGACAGGGAACTGGCTACACCTTC
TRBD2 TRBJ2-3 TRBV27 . CASRATGTSGVGYF TGTGCCAGCAGAGCAACCGGGACTAGCGGGGTGGGGTATTTT
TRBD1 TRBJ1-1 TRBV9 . CASSVEDRPRWHTEAFF TGTGCCAGCAGCGTAGAGGACAGGCCCCGATGGCACACTGAAGCTTTCTTT
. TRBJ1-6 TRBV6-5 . CASSYSTESPLHF TGTGCCAGCAGTTACTCGACAGAGTCACCCCTCCACTTT
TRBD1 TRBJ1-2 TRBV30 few CAWSANSGTGYRGYTF TGTGCCTGGAGTGCAAATTCAGGGACAGGGTATCGTGGCTACACCTTC
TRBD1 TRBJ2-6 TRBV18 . CASSPTGGLSGANVLTF TGTGCCAGCTCACCTACAGGGGGCCTGTCTGGGGCCAACGTCCTGACTTTC
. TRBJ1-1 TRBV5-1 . CASSLTNTEAFF TGCGCCAGCAGCTTGACTAACACTGAAGCTTTCTTT
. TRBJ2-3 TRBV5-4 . CASSLGSSSTDTQYF TGTGCCAGCAGCCTCGGGTCTTCTAGCACAGATACGCAGTATTTT
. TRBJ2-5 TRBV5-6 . CASSTRQIFQETQYF TGTGCCAGCAGCACCCGACAGATTTTCCAAGAGACCCAGTACTTC
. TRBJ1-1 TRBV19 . CASTRGMNTEAFF TGTGCCAGTACCCGGGGTATGAACACTGAAGCTTTCTTT
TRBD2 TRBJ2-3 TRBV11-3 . CASSQLAGGATDTQYF TGTGCCAGCAGCCAATTGGCGGGGGGGGCCACAGATACGCAGTATTTT
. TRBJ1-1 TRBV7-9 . CASSLAQDLNTEAFF TGTGCCAGCAGCTTAGCGCAGGACTTGAACACTGAAGCTTTCTTT
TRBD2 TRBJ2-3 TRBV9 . CASSPPSGASTDTQYF TGTGCCAGCAGCCCTCCAAGCGGGGCCAGCACAGATACGCAGTATTTT
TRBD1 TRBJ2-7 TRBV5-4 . CASRNRDRVYEQYF TGTGCCAGCAGGAACCGGGACAGAGTCTACGAGCAGTACTTC
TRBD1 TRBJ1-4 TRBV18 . CASSPLLDRLNEKLFF TGTGCCAGCTCACCGCTCTTGGACAGGCTAAATGAAAAACTGTTTTTT
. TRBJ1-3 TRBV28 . CASRPGGDSGNTIYF TGTGCCAGCAGGCCCGGGGGGGACTCTGGAAACACCATATATTTT
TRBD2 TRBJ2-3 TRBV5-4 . CASRLEAGVGDTQYF TGTGCCAGCCGCCTCGAGGCGGGGGTTGGCGATACGCAGTATTTT